The T cell receptor (beta chain) described here comes from a study of T cell changes during pregnancy in multiple sclerosis. Assay used: immunoSEQ multiplex PCR; TCRdb lists only in-frame clones, some missing. This repertoire shows 40,000 to 45,000 clones, 85% to 95% found once; its top ten account for roughly 1.4%. Per germline, CDR1 SGHDT and CDR2 YYEEEE. The CDR3 runs to 14 residues. Trimming removed 7 bases from V and 4 bases from J; junction bases left unmatched: 8. Input material: peripheral blood. The receptor comes from a female donor with multiple sclerosis, enrolled in a pregnancy study. V and J are TRBV5-6 and TRBJ1-1; TRBD1 aligns across 9 bases. Here the CDR3 DNA reads TGTGCCAGCCTCAGGGACAGGGTGGCCACTGAAGCTTTCTTT. Amino acid sequence: CASLRDRVATEAFF.